The rows below give T cell receptor beta chains drawn from one sample of a study of OX40 agonist ivuxolimab in advanced cancers. Method: immunoSEQ multiplex PCR; TCRdb's copy keeps in-frame clones and lacks some. The table shows 70,000 to 95,000 clones, with 90% to 95% occurring only once. Sample: CD4+ or CD8+ T cells sorted from blood, taken in a trial of the OX40 agonist ivuxolimab. The origin of the receptors is an adult with an advanced solid tumor such as melanoma, head and neck, liver or kidney cancer. The CDR3 runs from the conserved cysteine through the conserved F or W. Each record gives: D gene, J gene, clone size, V gene, CDR3 protein, CDR3 DNA. D genes are given only for firm matches. Some rows mark clone size as missing; the rest say once, few, many or name a class of expanded clone.

d_call: .
j_call: TRBJ1-5
clone_size: .
v_call: TRBV28
cdr3_aa: CASSLGGGWGNQPQHF
cdr3_nt: TGTGCCAGCAGCTTAGGGGGGGGATGGGGCAATCAGCCCCAGCATTTT

d_call: .
j_call: TRBJ1-5
clone_size: .
v_call: TRBV7-2
cdr3_aa: CASSPQPRGSNQPQHF
cdr3_nt: TGTGCCAGCAGCCCGCAGCCCAGGGGTAGCAATCAGCCCCAGCATTTT

d_call: .
j_call: TRBJ2-3
clone_size: .
v_call: TRBV28
cdr3_aa: CASSSPGRTSTDTQYF
cdr3_nt: TGTGCCAGCAGTTCCCCTGGACGGACTAGCACAGATACGCAGTATTTT

d_call: .
j_call: TRBJ2-1
clone_size: .
v_call: TRBV18
cdr3_aa: CASSPLIFMRTTHNEQFF
cdr3_nt: TGTGCCAGCTCACCACTCATTTTTATGAGGACAACTCACAATGAGCAGTTCTTC

d_call: .
j_call: TRBJ2-5
clone_size: .
v_call: TRBV19
cdr3_aa: CASSNTRGQETQYF
cdr3_nt: TGTGCCAGTAGTAACACGAGAGGACAAGAGACCCAGTACTTC

d_call: .
j_call: TRBJ1-1
clone_size: .
v_call: TRBV20-1
cdr3_aa: CSATSGPRAFF
cdr3_nt: TGCAGTGCAACCTCAGGGCCCAGAGCTTTCTTT

d_call: .
j_call: TRBJ1-5
clone_size: .
v_call: TRBV7-2
cdr3_aa: CASSLVGRGNQPQHF
cdr3_nt: TGTGCCAGCAGCTTAGTTGGGAGAGGCAATCAGCCCCAGCATTTT

d_call: .
j_call: TRBJ1-5
clone_size: once
v_call: TRBV2
cdr3_aa: CASSERVRGQPQHF
cdr3_nt: TGTGCCAGCAGTGAAAGGGTCAGGGGTCAGCCCCAGCATTTT

d_call: TRBD2
j_call: TRBJ2-2
clone_size: .
v_call: TRBV6-6
cdr3_aa: CASSPWGREAFGELFF
cdr3_nt: TGTGCCAGCAGCCCTTGGGGTCGGGAGGCCTTCGGGGAGCTGTTTTTT

d_call: TRBD2
j_call: TRBJ2-4
clone_size: .
v_call: TRBV29-1
cdr3_aa: CSAATSGVPQNIQYF
cdr3_nt: TGCAGCGCTGCGACTAGCGGAGTCCCTCAAAACATTCAGTACTTC

d_call: .
j_call: TRBJ2-3
clone_size: .
v_call: TRBV19
cdr3_aa: CASSRRVSRSDPDTQYF
cdr3_nt: TGTGCCAGTAGTAGAAGGGTTTCGCGGTCGGATCCAGATACGCAGTATTTT

d_call: TRBD1
j_call: TRBJ2-1
clone_size: .
v_call: TRBV6-5
cdr3_aa: CASSPDRSSYNEQFF
cdr3_nt: TGTGCCAGCAGTCCGGACAGGAGCTCCTACAATGAGCAGTTCTTC

d_call: .
j_call: TRBJ1-1
clone_size: .
v_call: TRBV28
cdr3_aa: CASSFVGLGIRNTEAFF
cdr3_nt: TGTGCCAGCAGTTTTGTTGGGCTTGGGATCAGGAACACTGAAGCTTTCTTT

d_call: TRBD1
j_call: TRBJ2-7
clone_size: once
v_call: TRBV7-2
cdr3_aa: CASSLTQGALFYEQYF
cdr3_nt: TGTGCCAGCAGCTTAACACAGGGGGCCCTTTTCTACGAGCAGTACTTC

d_call: .
j_call: TRBJ2-1
clone_size: once
v_call: TRBV2
cdr3_aa: CASSGALGGLEQFF
cdr3_nt: TGTGCCAGCAGTGGGGCTCTAGGGGGGCTTGAGCAGTTCTTC

d_call: .
j_call: TRBJ2-7
clone_size: .
v_call: TRBV2
cdr3_aa: CASSEAPGRAYEQYF
cdr3_nt: TGTGCCAGCAGTGAAGCGCCAGGGAGAGCCTACGAGCAGTACTTC

d_call: TRBD2
j_call: TRBJ2-1
clone_size: once
v_call: TRBV2
cdr3_aa: CASSEGLAGYNEQFF
cdr3_nt: TGTGCCAGCAGTGAAGGACTAGCGGGGTACAATGAGCAGTTCTTC

d_call: .
j_call: TRBJ1-2
clone_size: .
v_call: TRBV11-2
cdr3_aa: CASSPDSSWVYGYTF
cdr3_nt: TGTGCCAGCAGCCCGGACAGTTCTTGGGTCTATGGCTACACCTTC

d_call: TRBD1
j_call: TRBJ2-7
clone_size: .
v_call: TRBV6-5
cdr3_aa: CASSQYRGYEQYF
cdr3_nt: TGTGCCAGCAGTCAATACAGGGGGTACGAGCAGTACTTC

d_call: TRBD2
j_call: TRBJ2-2
clone_size: .
v_call: TRBV6-5
cdr3_aa: CASNGLAGSLRELFF
cdr3_nt: TGTGCCAGCAATGGACTAGCGGGGTCCTTGAGGGAGCTGTTTTTT

d_call: .
j_call: TRBJ2-1
clone_size: .
v_call: TRBV6-1
cdr3_aa: CASSESLNEQFF
cdr3_nt: TGTGCCAGCAGTGAATCTCTCAATGAGCAGTTCTTC

d_call: TRBD1
j_call: TRBJ1-1
clone_size: .
v_call: TRBV5-4
cdr3_aa: CASSRSGGSKAFF
cdr3_nt: TGTGCCAGCAGCCGTTCAGGGGGCTCTAAAGCTTTCTTT

d_call: .
j_call: TRBJ1-1
clone_size: .
v_call: TRBV7-3
cdr3_aa: CASSLQMNTEAFF
cdr3_nt: TGTGCCAGCAGCTTGCAGATGAACACTGAAGCTTTCTTT

d_call: TRBD2
j_call: TRBJ2-5
clone_size: once
v_call: TRBV19
cdr3_aa: CASSILAGEETQYF
cdr3_nt: TGTGCCAGTAGTATCCTAGCGGGGGAAGAGACCCAGTACTTC

d_call: .
j_call: TRBJ1-2
clone_size: .
v_call: TRBV29-1
cdr3_aa: CSVAEWAGSYGYTF
cdr3_nt: TGCAGCGTTGCGGAGTGGGCAGGGAGCTATGGCTACACCTTC

d_call: .
j_call: TRBJ1-2
clone_size: .
v_call: TRBV19
cdr3_aa: CASSMGWTTSGYGYTF
cdr3_nt: TGTGCCAGTAGTATGGGATGGACGACGAGCGGCTATGGCTACACCTTC

d_call: TRBD1
j_call: TRBJ1-6
clone_size: .
v_call: TRBV7-2
cdr3_aa: CASSLALLSRGYSPLHF
cdr3_nt: TGTGCCAGCAGCTTAGCGTTGTTATCCAGGGGGTATTCACCCCTCCACTTT

d_call: TRBD1
j_call: TRBJ1-2
clone_size: .
v_call: TRBV6-5
cdr3_aa: CASSAITGGAGGYTF
cdr3_nt: TGTGCCAGCAGCGCGATTACAGGGGGCGCGGGAGGCTACACCTTC

d_call: .
j_call: TRBJ2-5
clone_size: .
v_call: TRBV18
cdr3_aa: CASSIKLQETQYF
cdr3_nt: TGTGCCAGCTCAATTAAGTTACAAGAGACCCAGTACTTC

d_call: .
j_call: TRBJ2-3
clone_size: .
v_call: TRBV5-5
cdr3_aa: CASSSQGSTDTQYF
cdr3_nt: TGTGCCAGCAGCAGTCAGGGGTCCACAGATACGCAGTATTTT

d_call: TRBD2
j_call: TRBJ2-3
clone_size: .
v_call: TRBV11-1
cdr3_aa: CASTYRLAVTDTQYF
cdr3_nt: TGTGCCAGCACCTACAGACTAGCTGTCACAGATACGCAGTATTTT

d_call: TRBD2
j_call: TRBJ2-1
clone_size: once
v_call: TRBV6-1
cdr3_aa: CASSELAGAEQFF
cdr3_nt: TGTGCCAGCAGTGAACTAGCGGGAGCTGAGCAGTTCTTC

d_call: .
j_call: TRBJ2-7
clone_size: .
v_call: TRBV21-1
cdr3_aa: CASSKALGTGISYEQYF
cdr3_nt: TGTGCCAGCAGCAAAGCGCTGGGGACCGGGATAAGCTACGAGCAGTACTTC

d_call: .
j_call: TRBJ2-7
clone_size: .
v_call: TRBV6-5
cdr3_aa: CASSYGPGIYEQYF
cdr3_nt: TGTGCCAGCAGTTACGGTCCAGGGATATACGAGCAGTACTTC

d_call: .
j_call: TRBJ1-5
clone_size: .
v_call: TRBV7-9
cdr3_aa: CASSSNANQPQHF
cdr3_nt: TGTGCCAGCAGTTCGAATGCCAACCAGCCCCAGCATTTT

d_call: .
j_call: TRBJ2-7
clone_size: .
v_call: TRBV7-2
cdr3_aa: CASSLLGLPDEQYF
cdr3_nt: TGTGCCAGCAGCTTGTTAGGCCTACCCGATGAGCAGTACTTC

d_call: .
j_call: TRBJ1-5
clone_size: .
v_call: TRBV2
cdr3_aa: CASSEEDGQPQHF
cdr3_nt: TGTGCCAGCAGTGAAGAGGACGGTCAGCCCCAGCATTTT

d_call: .
j_call: TRBJ1-2
clone_size: .
v_call: TRBV28
cdr3_aa: CASSLVGGSRRHGYTF
cdr3_nt: TGTGCCAGCAGTTTAGTTGGTGGGAGCCGAAGGCATGGCTACACCTTC

d_call: TRBD2
j_call: TRBJ2-5
clone_size: .
v_call: TRBV25-1
cdr3_aa: CASSESVPSGSETQYF
cdr3_nt: TGTGCCAGCAGTGAATCGGTCCCTAGCGGATCAGAGACCCAGTACTTC

d_call: .
j_call: TRBJ2-7
clone_size: .
v_call: TRBV5-4
cdr3_aa: CASSLRQGGSYEQYF
cdr3_nt: TGTGCCAGCAGCTTGCGTCAGGGGGGCTCCTACGAGCAGTACTTC

d_call: .
j_call: TRBJ1-3
clone_size: once
v_call: TRBV11-2
cdr3_aa: CASSLRPEHSSGNTIYF
cdr3_nt: TGTGCCAGCAGCCTTCGTCCAGAGCATTCCTCTGGAAACACCATATATTTT

d_call: .
j_call: TRBJ2-7
clone_size: .
v_call: TRBV27
cdr3_aa: CASSLRVGYGEQYF
cdr3_nt: TGTGCCAGCAGTTTAAGGGTCGGGTATGGCGAGCAGTACTTC

d_call: TRBD1
j_call: TRBJ2-7
clone_size: .
v_call: TRBV28
cdr3_aa: CASSAPTGQGNEQYF
cdr3_nt: TGTGCCAGCAGCGCCCCGACCGGACAGGGAAACGAGCAGTACTTC

d_call: .
j_call: TRBJ2-1
clone_size: .
v_call: TRBV4-3
cdr3_aa: CASSQVLASNEQFF
cdr3_nt: TGCGCCAGCAGCCAAGTTCTAGCTTCCAATGAGCAGTTCTTC

d_call: .
j_call: TRBJ2-7
clone_size: .
v_call: TRBV11-1
cdr3_aa: CASSLDGSTRGEQYF
cdr3_nt: TGTGCCAGCAGCTTAGATGGGTCCACTCGGGGCGAGCAGTACTTC

d_call: .
j_call: TRBJ1-3
clone_size: once
v_call: TRBV4-1
cdr3_aa: CASSQVGTGSGNTIYF
cdr3_nt: TGCGCCAGCAGCCAAGTGGGGACTGGCTCTGGAAACACCATATATTTT